The 19 T cell receptor beta chains reported below all come from one sample, sequenced in a study of Tregs in tolerant kidney transplant recipients (dated by TCRdb to between 2017 and 2020). The library was obtained by the immunoSEQ multiplex PCR assay. TCRdb retrieved this table from immuneACCESS and kept in-frame rearrangements only. Not all clones are present; in checked studies, unresolved V genes account for under half, and no reason is known for the remainder. The sample table shows 100,000 to 150,000 clones, and roughly 93% are seen once. Together, the top ten hold over 0.5% of the sample. Sequenced material: CD4+ T cells from blood. These receptors came from a human donor in good health.

This chain uses TRBV2 with TRBJ1-1, with 9 bases fitting TRBD1. Germline V lookup: CDR1 SNHLY, CDR2 FYNNEI. V shed 9 bases, J shed 4 bases, and the junction held 15 bases outside the gene matches. The CDR3 totals 16 residues. CDR3: CARAGTGKGSGTEAFF. CDR3 in DNA: TGTGCCAGAGCCGGGACAGGGAAAGGGAGTGGCACTGAAGCTTTCTTT.

This clone appeared once. The chain links TRBV7-9 to TRBJ2-7; TRBD1 might be the D (6 bases). With 1 base removed from V and 7 bases from J, the gap between germline ends came to 14 bases. This CDR3 is built from 14 residues. CDR1 and CDR2 from the germline V gene are SEHNR and FQNEAQ (reference sequence). The CDR3 is CASSLGGTPREQYF. In nucleotides, the CDR3 is TGTGCCAGCAGCTTAGGGGGGACACCTAGGGAGCAGTACTTC.

For the CDR3, the DNA is TGTGCCAGCAGCCGAGGGGCGGGTTGGCGCAATCAGCCCCAGCATTTT. Its translation is CASSRGAGWRNQPQHF. The chain links TRBV14 to TRBJ1-5; maybe TRBD1 (5 bases). The germline V and J ends were trimmed by 4 bases and 2 bases, with 15 bases remaining between them. Germline assignment: CDR1 SGHDN and CDR2 FVKESK. The CDR3 sequence is 16 residues long.

The V and J genes are TRBV5-1 and TRBJ2-7; D not resolved. The CDR3 spans 15 residues. V was shortened by 0 bases and J by 3 bases, with 13 bases between the two germline ends. In germline, CDR1 is SGHRS, CDR2 YFSETQ. The CDR3 here is CASSLVPWSYYEQYF. In nucleotides, the CDR3 is TGCGCCAGCAGCTTGGTCCCTTGGTCCTACTACGAGCAGTACTTC.

V gene TRBV19 combines with J gene TRBJ1-5, with 8 bases fitting TRBD1. CDR1 is LNHDA and CDR2 is SQIVND in the germline V gene (reference sequence). The CDR3 has 15 residues. V lost 7 bases, J lost 0 bases, and 5 bases stayed unmatched. The CDR3 here is CASTGQGLSNQPQHF. The CDR3 bases are TGTGCCAGTACCGGACAGGGACTTAGCAATCAGCCCCAGCATTTT.

The chain employs TRBV5-1 and TRBJ2-5; the match to TRBD2 covers 7 bases. This CDR3 region has 16 residues. Germline CDR1 is SGHRS and CDR2 is YFSETQ. Unmatched junction bases numbered 12, after V lost 2 bases and J lost 5 bases. The CDR3 sequence: CASSFGTAGAEETQYF. CDR3 in DNA: TGCGCCAGCAGCTTCGGTACGGCGGGAGCGGAGGAGACCCAGTACTTC.

The count of this clone is one. V gene TRBV21-1 combines with J gene TRBJ2-1. TRBV21-1 is described as a pseudogene. The CDR3 length is 20 residues. CDR3 sequence: CATEGGGPAGPAWGSLKQFF. The CDR3 DNA sequence: TGTGCCACTGAAGGGGGCGGTCCAGCGGGACCGGCTTGGGGTTCCCTTAAGCAGTTCTTC.

This chain uses TRBV5-1 with TRBJ1-3; D may be TRBD1 (6 bases). Germline CDR1 SGHRS, CDR2 YFSETQ. The CDR3 loop spans 14 amino acids. The V and J ends lost 3 bases and 3 bases respectively, with 10 bases between them. CDR3 in DNA: TGCGCCAGCAGCTCACAGGGTGGTGGAAACACCATATATTTT. Translating it yields CASSSQGGGNTIYF.

The V call is TRBV19, the J call TRBJ2-7; D possibly matches TRBD1 or TRBD2 (5 bases each). The CDR3 consists of 15 residues. Germline values: CDR1 LNHDA, CDR2 SQIVND (reference sequence). Trimming pared 5 bases from V and 6 bases from J, leaving 20 bases between. The CDR3 here is CASSSGDGRGFEQYF. In nucleotides, the CDR3 is TGTGCCAGTAGTTCTGGGGACGGGCGTGGTTTCGAGCAGTACTTC.

The V gene is TRBV6-6, the J gene TRBJ2-3; 7 bases agree with TRBD2. The CDR3 runs 15 residues. J was trimmed by 6 bases and V by 0 bases; bases with no gene match: 6. Germline CDR1 MNHNY, CDR2 SVGAGI (reference sequence). In nucleotides, the CDR3 is TGTGCCAGCAGTTACTCGAGCGGGACTCTCGATACGCAGTATTTT. The encoded protein is CASSYSSGTLDTQYF.

The chain combines TRBV10-1 with TRBJ2-1; 7 bases agree with TRBD1. After removal of 2 bases from V and 5 bases from J, the junction contained 3 bases not matched to a gene. The CDR3 totals 14 residues. Germline V gene data show CDR1 as WNHNN and CDR2 as SYGVQD (reference sequence). CDR3 in amino acids: CASSEADRHNEQFF. The CDR3 DNA is TGCGCCAGCAGTGAGGCGGACAGGCACAATGAGCAGTTCTTC.

This sequence joins TRBV6-5 and TRBJ2-7; 11 nucleotides match TRBD1. The germline V gene encodes CDR1 MNHEY and CDR2 SVGAGI. This CDR3 comprises 14 residues. V lost 4 bases to trimming and J lost 2 bases; unmatched junction nucleotides: 1. The CDR3 loop reads CASSLGQGAYEQYF. DNA of the CDR3: TGTGCCAGCAGTTTGGGACAGGGGGCCTACGAGCAGTACTTC.

This sequence joins TRBV27 and TRBJ1-5; 7 bases are shared with TRBD1. In germline, CDR1 is MNHEY, CDR2 SMNVEV (reference sequence). The CDR3 spans 15 residues. V was clipped by 5 bases and J by 3 bases; unmatched bases: 7. The CDR3 DNA reads as TGTGCCAGCAGTGTGACAGGGTGGGCCAATCAGCCCCAGCATTTT. This sequence encodes CASSVTGWANQPQHF.

The sample holds one count of this clone. The V and J genes are TRBV11-1 and TRBJ2-5; tentatively, D is TRBD1 or TRBD2 (5 bases each). The V and J ends lost 4 bases and 5 bases respectively, with 11 bases between them. Germline-derived CDR1 and CDR2 are SGHAT and FQDESV (reference sequence). The CDR3 sequence is 13 residues long. CDR3 sequence: CASSSGPPETQYF. In DNA, the CDR3 is TGTGCCAGCAGCTCGGGACCGCCGGAGACCCAGTACTTC. Full variable domain (rest looked up from reference TRBV11-1 and TRBJ2-5): EAEVAQSPRYKITEKSQAVAFWCDPISGHATLYWYRQILGQGPELLVQFQDESVVDDSQLPKDRFSAERLKGVDSTLKIQPAELGDSAMYLCASSSGPPETQYFGPGTRLLVL.

The chain couples TRBV5-1 to TRBJ1-1, with D uncertain. There are 17 residues in the CDR3. Trimming removed 7 bases from V and 1 base from J, with 23 bases in between. CDR1 SGHRS and CDR2 YFSETQ come from the germline V gene. The CDR3 is CASRALSLGRANTEAFF. CDR3 DNA sequence: TGCGCCAGCCGCGCCCTCTCGTTGGGTAGGGCGAACACTGAAGCTTTCTTT.

This clone has only one observation. V and J are TRBV5-4 and TRBJ1-2; the match to TRBD1 covers 9 bases. CDR1 and CDR2 (germline): SGHNT, YYREEE (reference sequence). CDR3 length: 14 amino acids. Trimming at V came to 2 bases and at J to 8 bases, leaving 7 bases not matched to a gene. The CDR3 nucleotides are TGTGCCAGCAGCTTTACAGGGGGCGAGAGGGGCTACACCTTC. Protein: CASSFTGGERGYTF.

This clone occurred once. The rearrangement links TRBV18 to TRBJ1-2, with 8 bases matching TRBD1. With V trimmed by 1 base and J by 6 bases, 1 base remained unmatched. The CDR3 has 13 residues. Germline V gives CDR1 KGHSH, CDR2 LQKENI. CDR3 in amino acids: CASSPQTGDGYTF. The CDR3 nucleotides read TGTGCCAGCTCACCACAGACAGGGGATGGCTACACCTTC.

This rearrangement joins TRBV18 to TRBJ2-7; the D gene is possibly TRBD1 (6 bases). CDR3 length: 17 amino acids. With 0 bases removed from V and 0 bases from J, the gap between germline ends came to 15 bases. Germline V gene data show CDR1 as KGHSH and CDR2 as LQKENI. Written as DNA, the CDR3 is TGTGCCAGCTCACCACCGTTGTGGCAGGGGAGCTCCTACGAGCAGTACTTC. Amino acids: CASSPPLWQGSSYEQYF.

This chain connects TRBV11-2 to TRBJ1-5, with D tentatively TRBD1 (6 bases). Germline V gives CDR1 SGHAT, CDR2 FQNNGV. The germline V and J ends were trimmed by 4 bases and 9 bases, with 19 bases remaining between them. The CDR3 spans 15 residues. The CDR3 is CASSSGGAGPGPQHF. CDR3 nucleotide sequence: TGTGCCAGCAGCTCCGGGGGGGCAGGCCCCGGGCCCCAGCATTTT.